One T cell receptor (beta chain) is described in this entry. CDR1 and CDR2 from the germline V gene are KGHSH and LQKENI. The CDR3 has 16 residues. The V and J ends lost 2 bases and 2 bases, in that order; junction bases with no gene match: 3. The data derive from a study of blood T cell repertoires in COVID-19. Study-level information: The United States, Italy and Spain were the sources of the acute and convalescent COVID-19 samples.

Assay: immunoSEQ multiplex PCR; the TCRdb copy retains only in-frame clones and omits some. Among just over 300,000 clones, roughly 87% were seen once, and the ten largest hold around 9%. The chain links TRBV18 to TRBJ2-7; 13 nucleotides align to TRBD2. The origin of this receptor is a woman between 18 and 29 years old who had recovered from COVID-19. Sequencing used PBMCs or T cells enriched from blood (not recorded which). The CDR3 here is CASSPTTSGGAYEQYF. DNA of the CDR3: TGTGCCAGCTCACCAACTACTAGCGGGGGGGCCTACGAGCAGTACTTC.